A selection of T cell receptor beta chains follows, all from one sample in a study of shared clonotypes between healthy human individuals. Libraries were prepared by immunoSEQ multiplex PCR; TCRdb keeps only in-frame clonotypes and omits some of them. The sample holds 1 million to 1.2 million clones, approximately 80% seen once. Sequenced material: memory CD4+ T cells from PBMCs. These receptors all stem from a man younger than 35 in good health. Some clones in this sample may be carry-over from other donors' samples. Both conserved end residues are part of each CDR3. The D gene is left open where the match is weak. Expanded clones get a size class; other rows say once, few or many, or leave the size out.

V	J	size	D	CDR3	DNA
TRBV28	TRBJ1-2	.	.	CAARGTQINYGYTF	TGTGCCGCCCGGGGAACACAGATAAACTATGGCTACACCTTC
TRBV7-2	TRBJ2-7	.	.	CASSLWGAEQYF	TGTGCCAGCAGCTTATGGGGTGCCGAGCAGTACTTC
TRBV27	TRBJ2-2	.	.	CASSSELVSGELFF	TGTGCAAGCAGTTCAGAACTAGTTTCCGGGGAGCTGTTTTTT
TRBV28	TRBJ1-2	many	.	CASSLSTGGGWNGYTF	TGTGCCAGCAGTTTAAGTACCGGGGGCGGATGGAATGGCTACACCTTC
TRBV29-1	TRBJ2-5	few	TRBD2	CSVGLAGETQYF	TGCAGCGTTGGACTAGCGGGAGAGACCCAGTACTTC
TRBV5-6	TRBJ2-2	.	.	CASSLLGGNTGELFF	TGTGCCAGCAGCTTGTTAGGCGGGAACACCGGGGAGCTGTTTTTT
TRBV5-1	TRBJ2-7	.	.	CASSLVSDYEQYF	TGCGCCAGCAGCTTGGTGTCCGACTACGAGCAGTACTTC
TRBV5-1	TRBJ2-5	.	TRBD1	CASSLEQGAWETQYF	TGCGCCAGCAGCTTGGAACAGGGGGCGTGGGAGACCCAGTACTTC
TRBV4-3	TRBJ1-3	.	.	CASSQALSDSYSGNTIYF	TGCGCCAGCAGCCAAGCGTTATCGGACAGCTACTCTGGAAACACCATATATTTT
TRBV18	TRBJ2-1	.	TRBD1	CASSPTGTGGYNEQFF	TGTGCCAGCTCACCTACCGGGACAGGGGGCTACAATGAGCAGTTCTTC
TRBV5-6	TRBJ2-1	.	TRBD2	CASSLVASGVNMGVFF	TGTGCCAGCAGCTTGGTTGCTAGCGGGGTTAATATGGGGGTGTTCTTC
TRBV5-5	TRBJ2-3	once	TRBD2	CASSWTSSSTTDTQYF	TGTGCCAGCAGCTGGACTAGCAGCTCTACCACAGATACGCAGTATTTT
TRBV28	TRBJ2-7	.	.	CASSFRLETLTYEQYF	TGTGCCAGCAGTTTTCGACTAGAAACCCTAACATACGAGCAGTACTTC
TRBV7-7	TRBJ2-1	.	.	CASSPQGGENEQFF	TGTGCCAGCAGCCCCCAGGGCGGTGAGAATGAGCAGTTCTTC
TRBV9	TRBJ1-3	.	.	CASSLTGNTIYF	TGTGCCAGCAGCCTGACTGGAAACACCATATATTTT
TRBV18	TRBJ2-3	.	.	CASTNQKTSTDTQYF	TGTGCCAGCACAAACCAAAAGACTAGCACAGATACGCAGTATTTT
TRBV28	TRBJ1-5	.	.	CASSLFGGFQPQHF	TGTGCCAGCAGTTTATTTGGAGGGTTTCAGCCCCAGCATTTT
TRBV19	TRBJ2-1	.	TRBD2	CASSIGLAYNNEQFF	TGTGCCAGTAGCATTGGACTAGCGTATAACAATGAGCAGTTCTTC
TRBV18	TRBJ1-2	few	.	CASSPRGQDGYTF	TGTGCCAGCTCACCCCGAGGGCAAGATGGCTACACCTTC